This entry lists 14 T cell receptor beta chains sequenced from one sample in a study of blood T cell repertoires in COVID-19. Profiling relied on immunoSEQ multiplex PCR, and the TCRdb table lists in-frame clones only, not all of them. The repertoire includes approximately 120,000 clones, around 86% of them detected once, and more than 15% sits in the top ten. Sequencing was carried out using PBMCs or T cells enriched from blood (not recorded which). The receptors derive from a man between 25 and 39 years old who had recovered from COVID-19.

This CDR3 is CASSSSGTVYFEQFF. CDR3 bases: TGCGCCAGCAGCTCCTCTGGGACAGTCTATTTTGAGCAGTTCTTC. The gene calls are TRBV5-1 and TRBJ2-1, with TRBD1 matching 7 bases. The germline V gene has CDR1 SGHRS and CDR2 YFSETQ. The J segment lost 9 bases and the V segment lost 3 bases, leaving 12 bases of the junction unmatched. This CDR3 comprises 15 residues.

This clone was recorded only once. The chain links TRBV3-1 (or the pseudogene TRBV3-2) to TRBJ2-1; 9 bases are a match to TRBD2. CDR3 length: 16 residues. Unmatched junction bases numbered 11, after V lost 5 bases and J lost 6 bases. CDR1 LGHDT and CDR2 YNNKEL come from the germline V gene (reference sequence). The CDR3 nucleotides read TGTGCCAGCAGCGACAGGCGGCCTAGCGGGACCAATGAGCAGTTCTTC. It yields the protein CASSDRRPSGTNEQFF.

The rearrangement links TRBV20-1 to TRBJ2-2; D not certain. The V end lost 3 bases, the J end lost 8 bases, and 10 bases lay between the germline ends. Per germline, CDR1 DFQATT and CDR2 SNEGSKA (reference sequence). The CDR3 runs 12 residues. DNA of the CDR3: TGCAGTGCTAGTGGCGTCTCTGGGGAGCTGTTTTTT. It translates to CSASGVSGELFF.

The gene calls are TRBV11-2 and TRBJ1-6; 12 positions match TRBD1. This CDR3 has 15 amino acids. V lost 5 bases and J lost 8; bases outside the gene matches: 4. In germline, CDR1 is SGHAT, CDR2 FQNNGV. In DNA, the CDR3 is TGTGCCAGCAGCAAGGGACAGGGGGCGGATTCACCCCTCCACTTT. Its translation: CASSKGQGADSPLHF.

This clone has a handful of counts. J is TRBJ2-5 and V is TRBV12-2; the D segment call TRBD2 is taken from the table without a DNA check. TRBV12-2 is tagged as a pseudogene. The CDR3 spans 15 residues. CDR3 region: CASRQSGGYQETQYF. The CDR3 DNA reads TGTGCAAGTCGCCAGAGCGGGGGTTACCAAGAGACCCAGTACTTC.

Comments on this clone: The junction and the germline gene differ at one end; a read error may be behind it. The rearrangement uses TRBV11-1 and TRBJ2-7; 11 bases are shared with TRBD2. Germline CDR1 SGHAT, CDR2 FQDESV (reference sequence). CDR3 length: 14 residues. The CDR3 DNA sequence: TGTGCCAGCAGCATAGCGGGAGGGTCCTACGAGCAGTACTTC. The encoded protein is CASSIAGGSYEQYF.

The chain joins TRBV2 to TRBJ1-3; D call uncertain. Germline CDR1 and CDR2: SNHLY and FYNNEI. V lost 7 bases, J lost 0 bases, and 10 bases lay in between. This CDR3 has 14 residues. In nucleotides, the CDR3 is TGTGCCAGCATCGAACAGACCTCTGGAAACACCATATATTTT. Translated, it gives CASIEQTSGNTIYF.

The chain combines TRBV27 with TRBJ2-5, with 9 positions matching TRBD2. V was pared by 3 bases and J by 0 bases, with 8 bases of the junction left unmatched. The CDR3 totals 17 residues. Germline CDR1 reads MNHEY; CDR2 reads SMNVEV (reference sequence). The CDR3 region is CASSFSGSPLYQETQYF. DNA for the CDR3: TGTGCCAGCAGTTTTAGCGGGAGCCCTTTATACCAAGAGACCCAGTACTTC.

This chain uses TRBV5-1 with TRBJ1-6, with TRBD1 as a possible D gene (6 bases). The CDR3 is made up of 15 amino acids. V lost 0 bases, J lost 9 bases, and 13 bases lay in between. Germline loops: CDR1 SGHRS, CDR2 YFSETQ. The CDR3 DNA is TGCGCCAGCAGCTTGGTACAGGGTGAGCCTTCACCCCTCCACTTT. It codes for CASSLVQGEPSPLHF.

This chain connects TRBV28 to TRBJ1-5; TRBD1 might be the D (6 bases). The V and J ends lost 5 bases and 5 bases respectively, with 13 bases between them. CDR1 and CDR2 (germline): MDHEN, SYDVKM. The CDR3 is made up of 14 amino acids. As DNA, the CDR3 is TGTGCCAGCAGTCCAGGACAGAATCATCAGCCCCAGCATTTT. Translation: CASSPGQNHQPQHF.

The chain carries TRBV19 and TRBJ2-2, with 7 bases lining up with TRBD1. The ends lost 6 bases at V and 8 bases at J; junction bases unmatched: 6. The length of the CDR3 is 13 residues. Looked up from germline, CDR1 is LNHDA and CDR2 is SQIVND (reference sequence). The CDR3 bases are TGTGCCAGTAGATGGACAGGCCCTGGGGAGCTGTTTTTT. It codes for CASRWTGPGELFF.

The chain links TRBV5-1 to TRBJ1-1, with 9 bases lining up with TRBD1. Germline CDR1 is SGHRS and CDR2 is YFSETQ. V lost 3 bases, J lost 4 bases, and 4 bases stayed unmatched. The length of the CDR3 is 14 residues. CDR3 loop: CASSSTGGPTEAFF. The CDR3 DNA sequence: TGCGCCAGCAGCTCGACAGGGGGGCCCACTGAAGCTTTCTTT.

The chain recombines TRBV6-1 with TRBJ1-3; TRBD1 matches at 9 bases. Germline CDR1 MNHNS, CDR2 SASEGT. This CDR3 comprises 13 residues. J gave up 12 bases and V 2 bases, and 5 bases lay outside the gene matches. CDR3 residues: CASSEIPGQGIYF. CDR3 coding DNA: TGTGCCAGCAGTGAAATACCGGGACAGGGCATATATTTT.

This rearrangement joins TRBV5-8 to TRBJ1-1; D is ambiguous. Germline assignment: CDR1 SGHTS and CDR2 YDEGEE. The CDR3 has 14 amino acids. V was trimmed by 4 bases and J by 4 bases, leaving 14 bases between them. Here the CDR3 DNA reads TGTGCCAGCAGCCCCCCGAGTGGCGGCACTGAAGCTTTCTTT. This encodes CASSPPSGGTEAFF.